Listed below are T cell receptor beta chains from one sample, sequenced in a study of blood T cell repertoires in COVID-19. Sequencing was performed with immunoSEQ multiplex PCR; in TCRdb, only in-frame clones are kept and a portion is missing. The sample holds around 150,000 clones, 84% seen once. Sequencing was carried out using PBMCs or T cells enriched from blood (not recorded which). Receptors originate from a man aged 45-65 years who had recovered from COVID-19. CDR3s include the opening cysteine and the closing phenylalanine or tryptophan. The order of the fields is V gene, J gene, D gene, clone size, CDR3 protein, CDR3 DNA. D genes are given only for firm matches. Only some rows state a clone size, as once, few, many or a class for expanded clones.

>TRBV7-2|TRBJ1-1|NA|NA
CASSSSRTGGEAFF
TGTGCCAGCAGCTCCAGCAGGACGGGGGGTGAAGCTTTCTTT
>TRBV18|TRBJ1-1|TRBD1|NA
CASSQTGTGITEAFF
TGTGCCAGCTCACAGACCGGGACAGGGATCACTGAAGCTTTCTTT
>TRBV10-2|TRBJ1-4|NA|NA
CASSEPGGGHEKLFF
TGCGCCAGCAGTGAACCCGGGGGTGGACATGAAAAACTGTTTTTT
>TRBV7-2|TRBJ2-7|NA|NA
CASSLVGLYEQYF
TGTGCCAGCAGCTTAGTGGGGCTTTACGAGCAGTACTTC
>TRBV14|TRBJ1-1|NA|NA
CASSYRGRGTEAFF
TGTGCCAGCAGCTACCGGGGGCGGGGGACTGAAGCTTTCTTT
>TRBV5-4|TRBJ1-1|TRBD1|NA
CASSLVTGATEAFF
TGTGCCAGCAGCTTGGTTACAGGGGCCACTGAAGCTTTCTTT
>TRBV30|TRBJ1-1|NA|NA
CAWSENTWNTEAFF
TGTGCCTGGAGTGAGAACACCTGGAACACTGAAGCTTTCTTT
>TRBV19|TRBJ1-5|NA|NA
CASSTHSRGSPQPQHF
TGTGCCAGTAGTACCCATTCTAGGGGGAGCCCTCAGCCCCAGCATTTT
>TRBV7-9|TRBJ2-5|NA|NA
CASSPMETQYF
TGTGCCAGCAGCCCCATGGAGACCCAGTACTTC
>TRBV7-6|TRBJ2-7|NA|NA
CASSLGQERSYEQYF
TGTGCCAGCAGCTTGGGACAAGAAAGATCATACGAGCAGTACTTC
>TRBV19|TRBJ2-2|TRBD2|NA
CASSIEGLAGSGTTGELFF
TGTGCCAGTAGTATAGAGGGACTAGCGGGGTCAGGAACCACCGGGGAGCTGTTTTTT
>TRBV4-1|TRBJ2-3|NA|NA
CASSQEAKGGADTQYF
TGCGCCAGCAGCCAAGAGGCCAAGGGTGGGGCGGATACGCAGTATTTT
>TRBV2|TRBJ2-7|TRBD1|NA
CASSLGGQGSYEQYF
TGTGCCAGCAGTCTTGGGGGACAGGGATCGTACGAGCAGTACTTC
>TRBV7-6|TRBJ1-1|NA|NA
CASRSQDYTEAFF
TGTGCCAGCAGATCACAGGATTACACTGAAGCTTTCTTT
>TRBV6-5|TRBJ1-2|NA|NA
CATGARRGSYGYTF
TGTGCTACCGGGGCCAGGAGGGGTAGTTATGGCTACACCTTC
>TRBV3-1/TRBV3-2|TRBJ1-3|TRBD1|once
CASSPSGTGHSGNTIYF
TGTGCCAGCAGCCCATCCGGGACAGGACACTCTGGAAACACCATATATTTT
>TRBV3-1/TRBV3-2|TRBJ1-6|TRBD1|few
CASSGTGDSPLHF
TGTGCCAGCAGCGGGACAGGGGATTCACCCCTCCACTTT
>TRBV7-9|TRBJ2-1|NA|NA
CASSLVVRSSSNEQFF
TGTGCCAGCAGCTTAGTAGTCAGGTCCTCCAGCAATGAGCAGTTCTTC
>TRBV5-4|TRBJ1-6|NA|NA
CASSLGHPMSSYNSPLHF
TGTGCCAGCAGCCTTGGACACCCGATGAGCTCCTATAATTCACCCCTCCACTTT
>TRBV9|TRBJ2-5|NA|NA
CASSVGPTVQETQYF
TGTGCCAGCAGCGTAGGCCCAACAGTACAAGAGACCCAGTACTTC
>TRBV6-1|TRBJ2-7|TRBD1|NA
CASSEAGTGVLYEQYF
TGTGCCAGCAGTGAAGCTGGGACAGGGGTGCTCTACGAGCAGTACTTC
>TRBV25-1|TRBJ2-1|TRBD1|NA
CASSHGQVLVNEQFF
TGTGCCAGCAGTCACGGACAGGTCCTAGTCAATGAGCAGTTCTTC
>TRBV5-1|TRBJ1-5|NA|NA
CASSLDTSSNQPQHF
TGCGCCAGCAGCTTGGACACCTCAAGCAATCAGCCCCAGCATTTT
>TRBV30|TRBJ2-5|TRBD2|NA
CAWEPAGGVGETQYF
TGTGCCTGGGAACCTGCGGGGGGAGTGGGGGAGACCCAGTACTTC
>TRBV6-2/TRBV6-3|TRBJ1-5|NA|NA
CASSQRRQANSNQPQHF
TGTGCCAGCAGCCAGCGCCGACAGGCTAATAGCAATCAGCCCCAGCATTTT
>TRBV5-1|TRBJ1-6|NA|NA
CASKIQGSNSPLHF
TGCGCCAGCAAGATACAGGGATCTAATTCACCCCTCCACTTT
>TRBV27|TRBJ2-7|TRBD1|NA
CASSPGQGRVGEQYF
TGTGCCAGCAGTCCCGGACAGGGACGCGTGGGCGAGCAGTACTTC
>TRBV7-2|TRBJ2-7|NA|NA
CASSYQGGGEQYF
TGTGCCAGCAGCTACCAAGGGGGGGGCGAGCAGTACTTC
>TRBV15|TRBJ2-3|NA|NA
CATSRERVPDTQYF
TGTGCCACCAGCAGAGAACGGGTCCCAGATACGCAGTATTTT
>TRBV7-8|TRBJ2-2|NA|NA
CASSYDRQNTGELFF
TGTGCCAGCAGCTACGACAGGCAGAACACCGGGGAGCTGTTTTTT
>TRBV2|TRBJ1-1|NA|NA
CASSSQGGDTEAFF
TGTGCCAGCAGTTCCCAGGGTGGGGACACTGAAGCTTTCTTT
>TRBV24-1|TRBJ2-2|NA|NA
CATSDFTGMGLFF
TGTGCCACCAGTGATTTCACCGGGATGGGGCTGTTTTTT
>TRBV7-2|TRBJ2-1|TRBD2|NA
CASSLGLAGSYNEQFF
TGTGCCAGCAGCTTGGGACTAGCGGGGTCCTACAATGAGCAGTTCTTC
>TRBV6-1|TRBJ1-2|TRBD1|once
CASSETGANYGYTF
TGTGCCAGCAGTGAAACAGGGGCTAACTATGGCTACACCTTC
>TRBV7-3|TRBJ2-2|TRBD1|few
CASSQGDRVTGELFF
TGTGCCAGCAGCCAAGGGGACAGGGTTACCGGGGAGCTGTTTTTT
>TRBV19|TRBJ1-1|NA|many
CASSWTTNTEAFF
TGTGCCAGTAGTTGGACAACGAACACTGAAGCTTTCTTT
>TRBV10-3|TRBJ2-5|TRBD2|NA
CAISELAGQETQYF
TGTGCCATCAGTGAGCTAGCGGGGCAAGAGACCCAGTACTTC
>TRBV30|TRBJ2-1|NA|NA
CAWSVLEGSEQFF
TGTGCCTGGAGTGTACTAGAGGGAAGTGAGCAGTTCTTC
>TRBV4-3|TRBJ1-2|TRBD1|NA
CASSQDQTTGDNYGYTF
TGCGCCAGCAGCCAAGATCAGACGACAGGGGATAACTATGGCTACACCTTC
>TRBV6-6|TRBJ2-5|NA|NA
CASSLSGLPGETQYF
TGTGCCAGCAGCCTTTCAGGACTACCAGGGGAGACCCAGTACTTC
>TRBV5-1|TRBJ1-2|NA|NA
CASSLGGEDRYGYTF
TGCGCCAGCAGCTTGGGGGGAGAGGATCGGTATGGCTACACCTTC
>TRBV27|TRBJ2-3|TRBD2|NA
CASNRGGADTDTQYF
TGTGCCAGCAACCGCGGGGGGGCCGACACAGATACGCAGTATTTT
>TRBV29-1|TRBJ1-2|TRBD1|NA
CSVTGTGGSYGYTF
TGCAGCGTTACAGGGACAGGGGGATCCTATGGCTACACCTTC
>TRBV18|TRBJ2-7|TRBD1|NA
CASSPAWDRTYEQYF
TGTGCCAGCTCACCTGCATGGGACAGGACCTACGAGCAGTACTTC
>TRBV5-1|TRBJ2-2|TRBD2|NA
CASSLAGGRTGELFF
TGCGCCAGCAGCTTAGCGGGGGGGCGAACCGGGGAGCTGTTTTTT
>TRBV3-1/TRBV3-2|TRBJ2-1|NA|NA
CASSLQGLGYNEQFF
TGTGCCAGCAGCCTTCAGGGATTGGGATACAATGAGCAGTTCTTC
>TRBV7-3|TRBJ1-1|TRBD1|NA
CASSTTGGARSTEAFF
TGTGCCAGCAGCACCACAGGGGGCGCCCGGAGCACTGAAGCTTTCTTT
>TRBV7-8|TRBJ2-3|TRBD2|NA
CASSLRVAGGTDTQYF
TGTGCCAGCAGCTTACGAGTGGCGGGGGGCACAGATACGCAGTATTTT